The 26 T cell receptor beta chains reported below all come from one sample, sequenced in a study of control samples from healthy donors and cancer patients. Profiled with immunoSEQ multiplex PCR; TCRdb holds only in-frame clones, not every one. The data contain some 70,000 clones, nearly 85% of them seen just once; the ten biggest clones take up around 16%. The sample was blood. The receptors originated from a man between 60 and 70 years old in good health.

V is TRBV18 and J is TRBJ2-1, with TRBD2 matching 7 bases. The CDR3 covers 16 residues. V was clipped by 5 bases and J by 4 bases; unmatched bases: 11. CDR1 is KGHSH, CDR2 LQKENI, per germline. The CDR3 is CASSARTSRFYNEQFF. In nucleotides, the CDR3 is TGTGCCAGCTCAGCCCGGACTAGTCGGTTTTACAATGAGCAGTTCTTC.

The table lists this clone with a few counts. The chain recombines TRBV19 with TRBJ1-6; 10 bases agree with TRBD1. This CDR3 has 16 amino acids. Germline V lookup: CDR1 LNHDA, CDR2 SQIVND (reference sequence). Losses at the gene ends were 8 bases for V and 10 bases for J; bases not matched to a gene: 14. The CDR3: CASQTGTGALGSPLHF. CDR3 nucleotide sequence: TGTGCCAGTCAAACCGGGACAGGGGCGCTTGGGTCACCCCTCCACTTT.

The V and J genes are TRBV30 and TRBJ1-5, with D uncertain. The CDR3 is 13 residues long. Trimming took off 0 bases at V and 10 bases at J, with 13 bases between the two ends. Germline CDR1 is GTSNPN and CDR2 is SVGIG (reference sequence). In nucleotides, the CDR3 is TGTGCCTGGAGTGTGGGCATTTACTTCCCCCAGCATTTT. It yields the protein CAWSVGIYFPQHF.

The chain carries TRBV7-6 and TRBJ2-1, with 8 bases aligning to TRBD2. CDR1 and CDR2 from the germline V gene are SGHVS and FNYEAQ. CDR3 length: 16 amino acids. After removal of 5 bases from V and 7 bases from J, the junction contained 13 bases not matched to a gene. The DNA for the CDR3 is TGTGCCAGCAGCCCCGAAAGCGGGGGAGGTGGTAATGAGCAGTTCTTC. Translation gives CASSPESGGGGNEQFF.

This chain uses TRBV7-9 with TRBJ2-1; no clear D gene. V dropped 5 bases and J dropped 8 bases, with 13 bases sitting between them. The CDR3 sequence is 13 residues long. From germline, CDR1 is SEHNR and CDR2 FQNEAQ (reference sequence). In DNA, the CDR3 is TGTGCCAGCAGCCTCAACTCCCGCGATGAGCAGTTCTTC. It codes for CASSLNSRDEQFF.

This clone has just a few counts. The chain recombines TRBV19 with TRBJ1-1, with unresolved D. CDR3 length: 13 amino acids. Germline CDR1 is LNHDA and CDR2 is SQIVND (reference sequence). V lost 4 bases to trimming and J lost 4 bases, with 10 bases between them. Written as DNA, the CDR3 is TGTGCCAGTAGTAAACGGGCCGGCACTGAAGCTTTCTTT. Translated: CASSKRAGTEAFF.

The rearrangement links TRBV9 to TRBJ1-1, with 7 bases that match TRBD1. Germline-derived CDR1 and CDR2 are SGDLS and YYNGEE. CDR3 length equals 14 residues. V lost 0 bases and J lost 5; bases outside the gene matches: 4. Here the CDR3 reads CASSVEAGGTEAFF. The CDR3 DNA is TGTGCCAGCAGCGTAGAGGCAGGGGGAACTGAAGCTTTCTTT.

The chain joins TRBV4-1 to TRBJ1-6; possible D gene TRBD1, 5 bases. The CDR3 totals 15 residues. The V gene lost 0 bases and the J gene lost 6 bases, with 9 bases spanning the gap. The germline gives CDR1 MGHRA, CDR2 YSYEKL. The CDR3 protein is CASSQESGGNSPLHF. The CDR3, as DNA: TGCGCCAGCAGCCAAGAATCCGGGGGTAATTCACCCCTCCACTTT.

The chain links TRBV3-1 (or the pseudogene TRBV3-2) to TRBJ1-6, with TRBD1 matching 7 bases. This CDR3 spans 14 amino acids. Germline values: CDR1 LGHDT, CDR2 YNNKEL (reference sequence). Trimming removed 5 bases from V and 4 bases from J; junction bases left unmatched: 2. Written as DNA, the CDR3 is TGTGCCAGCAGCAGGACAGGATATAATTCACCCCTCCACTTT. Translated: CASSRTGYNSPLHF.

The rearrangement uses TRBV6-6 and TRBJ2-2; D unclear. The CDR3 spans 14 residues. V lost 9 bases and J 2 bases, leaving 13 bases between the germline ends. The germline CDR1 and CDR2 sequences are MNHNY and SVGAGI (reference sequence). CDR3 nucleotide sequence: TGTGCCAGTACGTCGAACACCAACACCGGGGAGCTGTTTTTT. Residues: CASTSNTNTGELFF.

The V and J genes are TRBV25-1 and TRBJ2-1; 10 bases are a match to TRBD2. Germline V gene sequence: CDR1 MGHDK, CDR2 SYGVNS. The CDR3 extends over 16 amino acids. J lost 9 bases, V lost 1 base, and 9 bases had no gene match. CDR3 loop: CASSELSGRAGSEQFF. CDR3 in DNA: TGTGCCAGCAGTGAATTGAGCGGGAGGGCTGGGAGTGAGCAGTTCTTC.

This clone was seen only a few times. This chain's CDR3 is CASSVSRGNQPQHF. The CDR3 coding sequence is TGTGCCAGTAGTGTGTCTCGGGGCAATCAGCCCCAGCATTTT. The chain links TRBV19 to TRBJ1-5; D remains unclear. The V gene's germline CDR1 is LNHDA and CDR2 SQIVND (reference sequence). With 5 bases removed from V and 2 bases from J, the gap between germline ends came to 10 bases. The CDR3 extends over 14 amino acids.

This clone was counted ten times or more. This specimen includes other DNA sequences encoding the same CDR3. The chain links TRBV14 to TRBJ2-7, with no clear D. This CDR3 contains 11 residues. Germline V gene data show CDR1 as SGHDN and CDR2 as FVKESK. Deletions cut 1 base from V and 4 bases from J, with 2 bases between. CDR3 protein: CASSQGYEQYF. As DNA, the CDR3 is TGTGCCAGCAGCCAAGGGTACGAGCAGTACTTC. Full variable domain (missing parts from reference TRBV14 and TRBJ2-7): EAGVTQFPSHSVIEKGQTVTLRCDPISGHDNLYWYRRVMGKEIKFLLHFVKESKQDESGMPNNRFLAERTGGTYSTLKVQPAELEDSGVYFCASSQGYEQYFGPGTRLTVT.

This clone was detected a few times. The CDR3 is CASRKLQGNQPQHF. CDR3 nucleotide sequence: TGTGCCAGTAGGAAATTACAGGGGAATCAGCCCCAGCATTTT. The chain couples TRBV19 to TRBJ1-5, with TRBD1 matching 7 bases. The trim removed 6 bases at V and 4 bases at J, leaving 6 bases unmatched. The CDR3 totals 14 residues. Germline CDR1 reads LNHDA; CDR2 reads SQIVND (reference sequence).

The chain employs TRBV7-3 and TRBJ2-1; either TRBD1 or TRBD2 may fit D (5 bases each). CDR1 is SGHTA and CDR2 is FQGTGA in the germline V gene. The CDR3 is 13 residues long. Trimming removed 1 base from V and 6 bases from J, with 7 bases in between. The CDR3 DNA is TGTGCCAGCAGCTTAAGGGGACCCAATGAGCAGTTCTTC. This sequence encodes CASSLRGPNEQFF.

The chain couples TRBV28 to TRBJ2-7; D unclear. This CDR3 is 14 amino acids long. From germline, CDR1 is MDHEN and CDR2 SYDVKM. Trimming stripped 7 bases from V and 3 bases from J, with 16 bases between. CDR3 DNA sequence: TGTGCCAGCAAAAAGGGAAGCTCCCTCTACGAGCAGTACTTC. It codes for CASKKGSSLYEQYF.

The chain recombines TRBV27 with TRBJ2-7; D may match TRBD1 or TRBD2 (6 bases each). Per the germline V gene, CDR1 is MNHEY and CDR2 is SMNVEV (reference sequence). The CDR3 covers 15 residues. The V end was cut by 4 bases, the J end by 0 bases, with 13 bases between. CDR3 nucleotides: TGTGCCAGCAGTTCCCCGGGGGCGAGCTCCTACGAGCAGTACTTC. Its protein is CASSSPGASSYEQYF.

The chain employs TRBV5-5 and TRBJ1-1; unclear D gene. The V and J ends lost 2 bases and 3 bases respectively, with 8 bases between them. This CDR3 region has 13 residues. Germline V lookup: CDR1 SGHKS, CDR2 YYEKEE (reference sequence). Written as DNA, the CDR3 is TGTGCCAGCAGCTTTACAAGGGACACTGAAGCTTTCTTT. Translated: CASSFTRDTEAFF. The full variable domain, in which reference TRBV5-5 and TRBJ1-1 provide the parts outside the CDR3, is DAGVTQSPTHLIKTRGQQVTLRCSPISGHKSVSWYQQVLGQGPQFIFQYYEKEERGRGNFPDRFSARQFPNYSSELNVNALLLGDSALYLCASSFTRDTEAFFGQGTRLTVV.

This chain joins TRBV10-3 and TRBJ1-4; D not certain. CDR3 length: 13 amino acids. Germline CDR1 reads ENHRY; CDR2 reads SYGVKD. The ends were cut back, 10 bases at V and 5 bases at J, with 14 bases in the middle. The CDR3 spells CASSRTENEKLFF. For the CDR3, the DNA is TGTGCCAGCAGCAGGACGGAAAATGAAAAACTGTTTTTT.

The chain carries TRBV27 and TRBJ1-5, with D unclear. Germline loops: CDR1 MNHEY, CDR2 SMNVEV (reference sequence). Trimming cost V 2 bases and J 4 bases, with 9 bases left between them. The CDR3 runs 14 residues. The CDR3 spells CASSLVGPNQPQHF. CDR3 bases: TGTGCCAGCAGTTTAGTTGGACCTAATCAGCCCCAGCATTTT.

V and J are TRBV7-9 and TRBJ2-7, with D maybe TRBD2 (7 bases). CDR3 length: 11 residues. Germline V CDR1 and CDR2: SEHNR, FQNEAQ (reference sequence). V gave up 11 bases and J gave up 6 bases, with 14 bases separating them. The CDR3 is CARGGESEQYF. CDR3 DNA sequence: TGTGCCCGAGGGGGGGAATCCGAGCAGTACTTC.

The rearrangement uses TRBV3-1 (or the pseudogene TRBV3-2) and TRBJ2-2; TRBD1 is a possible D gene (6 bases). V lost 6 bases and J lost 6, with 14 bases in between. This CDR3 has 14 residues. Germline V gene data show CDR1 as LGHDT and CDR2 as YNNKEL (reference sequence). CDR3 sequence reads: CASSPDSGAGELFF. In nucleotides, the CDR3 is TGTGCCAGCAGTCCGGACAGTGGAGCCGGGGAGCTGTTTTTT.

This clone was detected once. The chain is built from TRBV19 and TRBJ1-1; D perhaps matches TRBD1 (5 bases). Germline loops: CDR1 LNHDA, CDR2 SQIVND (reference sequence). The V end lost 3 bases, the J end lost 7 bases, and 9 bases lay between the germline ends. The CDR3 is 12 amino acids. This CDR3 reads CASSMEGIEAFF. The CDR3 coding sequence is TGTGCCAGTAGTATGGAGGGGATTGAAGCTTTCTTT.

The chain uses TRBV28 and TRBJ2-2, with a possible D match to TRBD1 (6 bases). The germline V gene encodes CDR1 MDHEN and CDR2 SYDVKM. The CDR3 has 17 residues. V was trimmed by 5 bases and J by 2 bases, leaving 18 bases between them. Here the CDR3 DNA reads TGTGCCAGCAGTAAAGATTGGGACACTTTCAACACCGGGGAGCTGTTTTTT. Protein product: CASSKDWDTFNTGELFF.

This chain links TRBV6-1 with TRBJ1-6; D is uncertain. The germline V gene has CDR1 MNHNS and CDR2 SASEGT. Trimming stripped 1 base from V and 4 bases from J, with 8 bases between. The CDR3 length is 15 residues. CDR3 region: CASSEGTHYNSPLHF. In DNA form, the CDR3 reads TGTGCCAGCAGTGAAGGAACACATTATAATTCACCCCTCCACTTT.

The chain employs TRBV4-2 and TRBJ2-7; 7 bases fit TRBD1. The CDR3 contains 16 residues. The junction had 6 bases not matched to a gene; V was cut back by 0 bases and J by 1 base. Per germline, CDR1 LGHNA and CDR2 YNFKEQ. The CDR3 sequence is CASSQERGQGSYEQYF. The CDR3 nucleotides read TGTGCCAGCAGCCAAGAAAGGGGGCAGGGATCCTACGAGCAGTACTTC.